A selection of T cell receptor beta chains follows, all from one sample in a study of a mutant IDH1 vaccine in newly diagnosed glioma. Their antigens are not known. Some clones are missing from TCRdb's copy, which holds only in-frame ones; the method was immunoSEQ multiplex PCR. The sample has tens of thousands of clones, about 85% seen once. The specimen comprised PBMCs, sampled from a glioma patient whose treatment included an IDH1 peptide vaccine. The origin of the receptors is a man aged 25-45 years with glioma. Each CDR3 is given with its conserved first and last residue. A D gene is named only where the DNA matches it firmly. Clone size is shown for a subset of rows, as once, few, many or a class of expanded clone.

d_gene: -; j_gene: TRBJ1-2; len: 16; v_gene: TRBV2; abundance: -; CDR3aa: CASSEGGRAFVAGYTF; CDR3nt: TGTGCCAGCAGTGAAGGGGGCAGGGCCTTCGTGGCCGGCTACACCTTC
d_gene: TRBD1; j_gene: TRBJ1-2; len: 16; v_gene: TRBV2; abundance: -; CDR3aa: CASSSGTGTFPWGYTF; CDR3nt: TGTGCCAGCAGTTCCGGGACAGGAACCTTCCCTTGGGGCTACACCTTC
d_gene: -; j_gene: TRBJ2-7; len: 13; v_gene: TRBV18; abundance: once; CDR3aa: CASSPLGGNEQYF; CDR3nt: TGTGCCAGCTCACCACTAGGAGGCAACGAGCAGTACTTC
d_gene: -; j_gene: TRBJ1-6; len: 13; v_gene: TRBV6-5; abundance: -; CDR3aa: CASTRDGGKPLHF; CDR3nt: TGTGCCAGCACCCGAGACGGGGGGAAACCCCTCCACTTT
d_gene: -; j_gene: TRBJ1-1; len: 12; v_gene: TRBV7-6; abundance: -; CDR3aa: CASSTPGTEAFF; CDR3nt: TGTGCCAGCAGCACACCTGGCACTGAAGCTTTCTTT
d_gene: -; j_gene: TRBJ1-2; len: 13; v_gene: TRBV5-1; abundance: -; CDR3aa: CASSLGDNYGYTF; CDR3nt: TGCGCCAGCAGTCTAGGAGACAACTATGGCTACACCTTC
d_gene: -; j_gene: TRBJ1-5; len: 13; v_gene: TRBV6-5; abundance: few; CDR3aa: CAIRGASNQPQHF; CDR3nt: TGTGCCATTCGTGGGGCTAGCAATCAGCCCCAGCATTTT
d_gene: -; j_gene: TRBJ1-2; len: 12; v_gene: TRBV7-6; abundance: once; CDR3aa: CASSLSRYGYTF; CDR3nt: TGTGCCAGCAGCTTATCCCGTTATGGCTACACCTTC
d_gene: -; j_gene: TRBJ2-1; len: 12; v_gene: TRBV6-5; abundance: once; CDR3aa: CASSWRDNEQFF; CDR3nt: TGTGCCAGCAGTTGGAGGGACAATGAGCAGTTCTTC
d_gene: -; j_gene: TRBJ1-1; len: 16; v_gene: TRBV5-4; abundance: -; CDR3aa: CASSLGGEELNTEAFF; CDR3nt: TGTGCCAGCAGCTTGGGTGGGGAGGAGCTGAACACTGAAGCTTTCTTT
d_gene: -; j_gene: TRBJ2-2; len: 15; v_gene: TRBV7-9; abundance: -; CDR3aa: CASSDRDTHTGELFF; CDR3nt: TGTGCCAGCAGCGACCGGGACACTCACACCGGGGAGCTGTTTTTT
d_gene: -; j_gene: TRBJ1-1; len: 17; v_gene: TRBV4-1; abundance: once; CDR3aa: CASSQEAGWFRNTEAFF; CDR3nt: TGCGCCAGCAGCCAAGAGGCAGGGTGGTTTAGGAACACTGAAGCTTTCTTT
d_gene: TRBD1; j_gene: TRBJ1-2; len: 15; v_gene: TRBV6-6; abundance: -; CDR3aa: CASGAENRGLRGYTF; CDR3nt: TGTGCCAGCGGAGCTGAAAACAGGGGGTTGCGGGGCTACACCTTC
d_gene: -; j_gene: TRBJ1-1; len: 11; v_gene: TRBV6-1; abundance: few; CDR3aa: CASSPGYEAFF; CDR3nt: TGTGCCAGCAGCCCGGGATATGAAGCTTTCTTT
d_gene: -; j_gene: TRBJ2-7; len: 16; v_gene: TRBV28; abundance: -; CDR3aa: CASSSLQPAGLYEQYF; CDR3nt: TGTGCCAGCAGTTCCTTACAACCTGCAGGCCTCTACGAGCAGTACTTC
d_gene: -; j_gene: TRBJ2-3; len: 17; v_gene: TRBV5-1; abundance: -; CDR3aa: CASSLGMGPGEADTQYF; CDR3nt: TGCGCCAGCAGCTTGGGGATGGGTCCAGGGGAAGCAGATACGCAGTATTTT
d_gene: -; j_gene: TRBJ2-7; len: 14; v_gene: TRBV7-9; abundance: -; CDR3aa: CASSLRDQPYEQYF; CDR3nt: TGTGCCAGCAGCTTAAGGGATCAGCCCTACGAGCAGTACTTC
d_gene: -; j_gene: TRBJ2-5; len: 15; v_gene: TRBV11-2; abundance: -; CDR3aa: CASRDPGRDQETQYF; CDR3nt: TGTGCCAGCAGAGATCCGGGTAGGGACCAAGAGACCCAGTACTTC
d_gene: TRBD2; j_gene: TRBJ2-1; len: 17; v_gene: TRBV15; abundance: -; CDR3aa: CATSSALTSGKDNEQFF; CDR3nt: TGTGCCACCAGCAGCGCCCTGACTAGCGGAAAAGACAATGAGCAGTTCTTC
d_gene: -; j_gene: TRBJ1-4; len: 16; v_gene: TRBV7-6; abundance: few; CDR3aa: CASSPMGGRPNEKLFF; CDR3nt: TGTGCCAGCAGCCCTATGGGGGGCAGGCCAAATGAAAAACTGTTTTTT
d_gene: TRBD1; j_gene: TRBJ2-7; len: 15; v_gene: TRBV19; abundance: -; CDR3aa: CASRKPSGTGYEQYF; CDR3nt: TGTGCCAGTAGGAAACCCTCCGGGACAGGGTACGAGCAGTACTTC
d_gene: -; j_gene: TRBJ1-6; len: 11; v_gene: TRBV7-8; abundance: -; CDR3aa: CASSGDSPLHF; CDR3nt: TGTGCCAGCAGTGGGGATTCACCCCTCCACTTT
d_gene: -; j_gene: TRBJ2-3; len: 15; v_gene: TRBV28; abundance: -; CDR3aa: CASSSGGGGTDTQYF; CDR3nt: TGTGCCAGCAGTTCCGGGGGTGGTGGCACAGATACGCAGTATTTT
d_gene: -; j_gene: TRBJ2-1; len: 17; v_gene: TRBV2; abundance: -; CDR3aa: CASIFIPGGGRHNEQFF; CDR3nt: TGTGCCAGCATTTTTATCCCTGGGGGTGGTAGACACAATGAGCAGTTCTTC
d_gene: TRBD2; j_gene: TRBJ2-3; len: 16; v_gene: TRBV10-3; abundance: -; CDR3aa: CAISDKSGGYTDTQYF; CDR3nt: TGTGCCATCAGTGATAAGAGCGGGGGATACACAGATACGCAGTATTTT
d_gene: -; j_gene: TRBJ1-2; len: 13; v_gene: TRBV5-8; abundance: -; CDR3aa: CASTLDTDYGYTF; CDR3nt: TGTGCCAGCACCTTGGACACGGACTATGGCTACACCTTC
d_gene: -; j_gene: TRBJ2-1; len: 12; v_gene: TRBV19; abundance: -; CDR3aa: CASSRDPREQFF; CDR3nt: TGTGCCAGTAGCAGGGACCCAAGGGAGCAGTTCTTC
d_gene: -; j_gene: TRBJ2-2; len: 16; v_gene: TRBV6-1; abundance: -; CDR3aa: CASTQASEANTGELFF; CDR3nt: TGTGCCAGCACTCAAGCTTCGGAGGCGAACACCGGGGAGCTGTTTTTT
d_gene: -; j_gene: TRBJ1-4; len: 17; v_gene: TRBV4-1; abundance: medium-sized; CDR3aa: CASSQWGPPATNEKLFF; CDR3nt: TGCGCCAGCAGCCAATGGGGCCCTCCAGCAACTAATGAAAAACTGTTTTTT
d_gene: TRBD1; j_gene: TRBJ1-6; len: 16; v_gene: TRBV6-5; abundance: -; CDR3aa: CASSYGIQGRGSPLHF; CDR3nt: TGTGCCAGCAGTTACGGGATACAGGGGCGGGGCTCACCCCTCCACTTT
d_gene: -; j_gene: TRBJ1-1; len: 11; v_gene: TRBV28; abundance: -; CDR3aa: CASRFRIQAFF; CDR3nt: TGTGCCAGCAGGTTCCGGATCCAAGCTTTCTTT
d_gene: TRBD2; j_gene: TRBJ2-1; len: 16; v_gene: TRBV6-6; abundance: -; CDR3aa: CASSYQAGLAGNEQFF; CDR3nt: TGTGCCAGCAGTTACCAGGCGGGACTAGCGGGGAATGAGCAGTTCTTC
d_gene: TRBD1; j_gene: TRBJ2-2; len: 15; v_gene: TRBV10-3; abundance: -; CDR3aa: CAIRLGQGNTGELFF; CDR3nt: TGTGCCATCAGATTGGGACAGGGTAACACCGGGGAGCTGTTTTTT
d_gene: -; j_gene: TRBJ1-6; len: 16; v_gene: TRBV5-1; abundance: -; CDR3aa: CASSSDESSYNSPLHF; CDR3nt: TGCGCCAGCAGCTCGGATGAGAGCTCCTATAATTCACCCCTCCACTTT
d_gene: -; j_gene: TRBJ2-7; len: 15; v_gene: TRBV15; abundance: -; CDR3aa: CATSRDPAGTYEQYF; CDR3nt: TGTGCCACCAGCAGAGACCCCGCGGGAACCTACGAGCAGTACTTC
d_gene: -; j_gene: TRBJ2-6; len: 15; v_gene: TRBV28; abundance: -; CDR3aa: CASVGAGSGANVLTF; CDR3nt: TGTGCCAGCGTGGGCGCGGGCTCTGGGGCCAACGTCCTGACTTTC
d_gene: -; j_gene: TRBJ1-6; len: 16; v_gene: TRBV7-9; abundance: few; CDR3aa: CASSPIGGVEGSPLHF; CDR3nt: TGTGCCAGCAGTCCCATCGGGGGGGTCGAAGGTTCACCCCTCCACTTT
d_gene: TRBD1; j_gene: TRBJ2-2; len: 15; v_gene: TRBV5-6; abundance: -; CDR3aa: CASSLVQGAPGELFF; CDR3nt: TGTGCCAGCAGCTTGGTGCAGGGGGCTCCCGGGGAGCTGTTTTTT
d_gene: -; j_gene: TRBJ2-7; len: 16; v_gene: TRBV5-5; abundance: -; CDR3aa: CASSLGDGVRGYEQYF; CDR3nt: TGTGCCAGCAGCTTAGGGGACGGGGTCCGAGGGTACGAGCAGTACTTC
d_gene: -; j_gene: TRBJ1-3; len: 13; v_gene: TRBV11-2; abundance: -; CDR3aa: CASSLGTGNTIYF; CDR3nt: TGTGCCAGCAGCTTAGGAACGGGAAACACCATATATTTT
d_gene: -; j_gene: TRBJ1-2; len: 14; v_gene: TRBV6-5; abundance: -; CDR3aa: CASSFRTPGDGYTF; CDR3nt: TGTGCCAGCAGTTTCCGAACTCCGGGGGATGGCTACACCTTC
d_gene: -; j_gene: TRBJ1-1; len: 16; v_gene: TRBV6-1; abundance: -; CDR3aa: CASSEPGDSRGTEAFF; CDR3nt: TGTGCCAGCAGTGAACCGGGAGATTCTAGAGGGACTGAAGCTTTCTTT
d_gene: -; j_gene: TRBJ2-3; len: 16; v_gene: TRBV7-8; abundance: -; CDR3aa: CASSLGVGVSSGTQYF; CDR3nt: TGTGCCAGCAGCTTAGGGGTAGGGGTGTCCTCGGGTACGCAGTATTTT
d_gene: -; j_gene: TRBJ1-2; len: 17; v_gene: TRBV10-3; abundance: -; CDR3aa: CAISDRERTLPNYGYTF; CDR3nt: TGTGCCATCAGCGACAGAGAAAGGACCCTCCCTAACTATGGCTACACCTTC